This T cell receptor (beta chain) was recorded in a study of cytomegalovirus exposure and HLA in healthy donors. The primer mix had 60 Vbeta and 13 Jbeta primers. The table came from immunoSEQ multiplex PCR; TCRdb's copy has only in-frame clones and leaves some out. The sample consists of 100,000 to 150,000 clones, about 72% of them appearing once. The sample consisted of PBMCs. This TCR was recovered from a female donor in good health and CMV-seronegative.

CDR3 in DNA: TGTGCCAGCAGCGTAGACGGGGGAGCCTCAGATACGCAGTATTTT. This sequence encodes CASSVDGGASDTQYF. V gene TRBV9 combines with J gene TRBJ2-3; perhaps TRBD2 as D (6 bases). CDR1 and CDR2 (germline): SGDLS, YYNGEE. With 0 bases removed from V and 4 bases from J, the gap between germline ends came to 12 bases. CDR3 size: 15 residues.